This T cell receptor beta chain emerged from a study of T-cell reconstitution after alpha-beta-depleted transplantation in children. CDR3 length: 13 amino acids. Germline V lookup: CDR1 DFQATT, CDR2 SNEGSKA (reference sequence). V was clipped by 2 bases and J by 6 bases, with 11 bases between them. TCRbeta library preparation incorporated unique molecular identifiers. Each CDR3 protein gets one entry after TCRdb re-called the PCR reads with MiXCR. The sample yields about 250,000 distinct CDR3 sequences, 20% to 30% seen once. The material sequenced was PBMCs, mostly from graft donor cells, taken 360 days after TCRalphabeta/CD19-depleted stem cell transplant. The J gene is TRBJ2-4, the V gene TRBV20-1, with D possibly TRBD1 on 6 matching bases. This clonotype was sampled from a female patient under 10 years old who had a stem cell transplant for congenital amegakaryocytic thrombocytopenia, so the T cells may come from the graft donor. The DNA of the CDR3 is TGCAGTGCTAGAATCCCCAGGGGAAACATTCAGTACTTC. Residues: CSARIPRGNIQYF.